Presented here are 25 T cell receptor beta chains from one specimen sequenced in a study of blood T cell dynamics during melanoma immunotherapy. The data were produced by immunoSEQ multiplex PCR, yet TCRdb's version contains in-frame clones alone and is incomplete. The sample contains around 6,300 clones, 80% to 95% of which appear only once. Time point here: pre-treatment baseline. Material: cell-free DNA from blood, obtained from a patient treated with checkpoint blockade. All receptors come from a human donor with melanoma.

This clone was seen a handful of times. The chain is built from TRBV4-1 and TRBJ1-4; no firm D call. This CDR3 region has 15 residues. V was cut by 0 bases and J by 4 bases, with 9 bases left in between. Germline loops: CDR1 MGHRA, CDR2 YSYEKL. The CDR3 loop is CASSQERSFNEKLFF. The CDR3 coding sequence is TGCGCCAGCAGCCAAGAGAGAAGCTTTAATGAAAAACTGTTTTTT.

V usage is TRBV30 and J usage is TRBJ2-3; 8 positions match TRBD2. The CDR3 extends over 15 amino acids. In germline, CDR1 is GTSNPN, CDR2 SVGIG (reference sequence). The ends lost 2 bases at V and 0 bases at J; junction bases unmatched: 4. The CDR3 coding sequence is TGTGCCTGGAGTTTCCCTAGCGGGAGCACAGATACGCAGTATTTT. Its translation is CAWSFPSGSTDTQYF.

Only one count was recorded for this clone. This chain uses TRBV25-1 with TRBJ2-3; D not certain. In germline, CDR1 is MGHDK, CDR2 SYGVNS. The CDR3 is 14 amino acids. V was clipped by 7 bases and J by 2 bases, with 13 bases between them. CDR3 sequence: CASTPRQATDTQYF. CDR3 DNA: TGTGCCAGCACCCCCCGCCAGGCCACAGATACGCAGTATTTT.

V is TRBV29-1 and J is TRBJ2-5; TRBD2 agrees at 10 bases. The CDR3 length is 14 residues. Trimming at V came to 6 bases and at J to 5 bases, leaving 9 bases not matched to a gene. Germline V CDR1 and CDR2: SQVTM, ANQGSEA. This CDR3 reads CSVPLAGVTETQYF. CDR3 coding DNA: TGCAGCGTCCCTCTAGCGGGAGTTACGGAGACCCAGTACTTC.

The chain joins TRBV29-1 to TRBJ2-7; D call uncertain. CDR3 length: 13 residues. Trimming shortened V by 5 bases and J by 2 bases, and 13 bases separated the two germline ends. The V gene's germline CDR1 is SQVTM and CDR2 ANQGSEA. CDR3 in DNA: TGCAGCGTTCGCCTTCGGCTGACCTACGAGCAGTACTTC. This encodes CSVRLRLTYEQYF.

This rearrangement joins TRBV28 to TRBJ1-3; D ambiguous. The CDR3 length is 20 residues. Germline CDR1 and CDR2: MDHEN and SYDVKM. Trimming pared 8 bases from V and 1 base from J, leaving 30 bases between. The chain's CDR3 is CASLLEKRDGGVVSGNTIYF. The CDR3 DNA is TGTGCCAGCCTATTAGAAAAGCGAGACGGTGGGGTGGTTTCTGGAAACACCATATATTTT.

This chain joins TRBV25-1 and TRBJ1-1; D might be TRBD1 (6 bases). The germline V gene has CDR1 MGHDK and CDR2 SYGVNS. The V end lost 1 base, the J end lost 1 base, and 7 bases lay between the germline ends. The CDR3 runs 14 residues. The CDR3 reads CASSEWGQNTEAFF. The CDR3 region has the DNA TGTGCCAGCAGTGAATGGGGACAGAACACTGAAGCTTTCTTT.

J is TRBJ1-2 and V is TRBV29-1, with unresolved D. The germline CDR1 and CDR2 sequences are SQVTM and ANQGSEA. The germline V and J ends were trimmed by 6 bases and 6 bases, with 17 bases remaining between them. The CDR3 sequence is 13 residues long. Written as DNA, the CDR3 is TGCAGCGTAAGAAAGGATGTCAGTAATGGCTACACCTTC. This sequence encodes CSVRKDVSNGYTF.

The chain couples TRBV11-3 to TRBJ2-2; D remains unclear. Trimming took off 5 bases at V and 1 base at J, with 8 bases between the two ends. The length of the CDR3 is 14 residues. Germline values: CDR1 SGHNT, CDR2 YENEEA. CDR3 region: CASSLTRNTGELFF. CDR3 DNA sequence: TGTGCCAGCAGCCTAACAAGGAACACCGGGGAGCTGTTTTTT.

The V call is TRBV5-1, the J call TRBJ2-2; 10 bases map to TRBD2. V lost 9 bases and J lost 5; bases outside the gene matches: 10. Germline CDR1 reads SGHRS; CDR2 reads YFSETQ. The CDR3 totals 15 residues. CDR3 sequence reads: CATAETLAGTGELFF. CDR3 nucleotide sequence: TGCGCCACCGCCGAGACACTAGCGGGGACCGGGGAGCTGTTTTTT.

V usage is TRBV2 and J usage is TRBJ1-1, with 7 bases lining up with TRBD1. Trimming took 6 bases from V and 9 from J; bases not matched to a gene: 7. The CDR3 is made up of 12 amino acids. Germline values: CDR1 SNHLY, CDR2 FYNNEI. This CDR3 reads CASRVTGFKAFF. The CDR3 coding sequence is TGTGCCAGCAGAGTGACAGGGTTCAAAGCTTTCTTT.

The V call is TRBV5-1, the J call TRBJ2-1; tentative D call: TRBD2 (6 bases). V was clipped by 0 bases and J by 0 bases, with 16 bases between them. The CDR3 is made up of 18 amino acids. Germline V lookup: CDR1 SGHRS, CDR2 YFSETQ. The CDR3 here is CASSLARDFESSYNEQFF. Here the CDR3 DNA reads TGCGCCAGCAGCTTGGCCCGGGACTTCGAAAGCTCCTACAATGAGCAGTTCTTC.

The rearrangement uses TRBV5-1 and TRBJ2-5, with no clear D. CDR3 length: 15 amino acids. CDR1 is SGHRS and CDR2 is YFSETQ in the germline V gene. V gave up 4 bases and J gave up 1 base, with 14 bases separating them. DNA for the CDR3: TGCGCCAGCAGCCTGTTTTTGGCGGCCCAAGAGACCCAGTACTTC. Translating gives CASSLFLAAQETQYF.

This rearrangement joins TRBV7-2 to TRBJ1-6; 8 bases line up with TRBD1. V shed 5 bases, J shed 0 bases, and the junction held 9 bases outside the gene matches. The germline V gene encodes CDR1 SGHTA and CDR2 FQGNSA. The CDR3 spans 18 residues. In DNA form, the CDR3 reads TGTGCCAGCAGCCCACCGAGACAGGGGAGCTCCTATAATTCACCCCTCCACTTT. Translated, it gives CASSPPRQGSSYNSPLHF.

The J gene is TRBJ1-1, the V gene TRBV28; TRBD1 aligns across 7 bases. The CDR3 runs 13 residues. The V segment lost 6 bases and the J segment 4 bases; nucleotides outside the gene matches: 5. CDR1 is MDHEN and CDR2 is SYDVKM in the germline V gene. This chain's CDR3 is CASRTSGGTEAFF. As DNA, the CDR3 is TGTGCCAGCAGGACCTCAGGGGGCACTGAAGCTTTCTTT.

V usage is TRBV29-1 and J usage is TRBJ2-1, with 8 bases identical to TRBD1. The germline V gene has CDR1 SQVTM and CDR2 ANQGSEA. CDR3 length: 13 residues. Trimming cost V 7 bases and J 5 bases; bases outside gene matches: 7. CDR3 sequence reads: CSGGGQGHNEQFF. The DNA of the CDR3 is TGCAGCGGGGGTGGACAGGGACACAATGAGCAGTTCTTC.

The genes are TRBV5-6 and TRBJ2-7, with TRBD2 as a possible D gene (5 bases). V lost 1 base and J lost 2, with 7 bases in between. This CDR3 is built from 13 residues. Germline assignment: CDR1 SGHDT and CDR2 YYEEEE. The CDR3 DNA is TGTGCCAGCAGCTTGCCCGGGGCCTACGAGCAGTACTTC. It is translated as CASSLPGAYEQYF.

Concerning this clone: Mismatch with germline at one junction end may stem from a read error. The CDR3 region has the DNA TGCGCCAGCAACCAAGACGACAGGGGGCCGTGGAACACTGAAGCTTTCTTT. Translating gives CASNQDDRGPWNTEAFF. This chain uses TRBV4-3 with TRBJ1-1; 10 bases are a match to TRBD1. Germline loops: CDR1 LGHNA, CDR2 YSLEER. The CDR3 runs 17 residues.

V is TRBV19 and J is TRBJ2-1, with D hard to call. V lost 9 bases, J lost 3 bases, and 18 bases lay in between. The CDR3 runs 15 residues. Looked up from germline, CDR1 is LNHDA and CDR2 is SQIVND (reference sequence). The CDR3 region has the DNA TGTGCCAGCACCGAACGCGGCTTGGGCTACAATGAGCAGTTCTTC. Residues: CASTERGLGYNEQFF. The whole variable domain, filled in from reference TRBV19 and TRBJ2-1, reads DGGITQSPKYLFRKEGQNVTLSCEQNLNHDAMYWYRQDPGQGLRLIYYSQIVNDFQKGDIAEGYSVSREKKESFPLTVTSAQKNPTAFYLCASTERGLGYNEQFFGPGTRLTVL.

Here the CDR3 DNA reads TGTGCCAGCAGCTTCGAGGGGGGGCTCTACAATGAGCAGTTCTTC. Translation gives CASSFEGGLYNEQFF. The chain carries TRBV5-4 and TRBJ2-1, with D perhaps TRBD2 (7 bases). The CDR3 covers 15 residues. V dropped 2 bases and J dropped 3 bases, with 12 bases sitting between them. CDR1 and CDR2 (germline): SGHNT, YYREEE (reference sequence).

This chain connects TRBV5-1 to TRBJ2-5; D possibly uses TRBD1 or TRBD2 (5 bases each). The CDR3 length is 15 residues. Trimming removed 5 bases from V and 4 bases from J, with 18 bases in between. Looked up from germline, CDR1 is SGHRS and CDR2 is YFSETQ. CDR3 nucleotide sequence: TGCGCCAGCAGATCGCAGGGAGATCTTGTAGAGACCCAGTACTTC. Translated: CASRSQGDLVETQYF.

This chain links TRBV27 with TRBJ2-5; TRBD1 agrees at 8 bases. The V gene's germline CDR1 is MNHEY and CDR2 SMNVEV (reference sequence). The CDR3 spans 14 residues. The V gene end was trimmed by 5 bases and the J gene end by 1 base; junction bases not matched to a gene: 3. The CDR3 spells CASSRTGSQETQYF. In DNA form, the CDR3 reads TGTGCCAGCAGTCGGACAGGGAGCCAAGAGACCCAGTACTTC.

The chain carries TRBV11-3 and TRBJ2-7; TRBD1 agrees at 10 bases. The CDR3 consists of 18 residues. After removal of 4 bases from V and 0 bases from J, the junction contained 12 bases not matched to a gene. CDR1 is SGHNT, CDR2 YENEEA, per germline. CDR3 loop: CASSSLFPDRGSSYEQYF. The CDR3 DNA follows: TGTGCCAGCAGCTCCCTCTTCCCGGACAGGGGGAGCTCCTACGAGCAGTACTTC.

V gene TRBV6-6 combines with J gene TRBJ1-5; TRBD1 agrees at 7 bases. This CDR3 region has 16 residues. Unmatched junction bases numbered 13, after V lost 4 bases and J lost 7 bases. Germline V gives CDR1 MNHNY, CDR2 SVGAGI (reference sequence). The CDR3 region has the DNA TGTGCCAGCAGTTCCCTGACAGGGTCCTTCGGCCAGCCCCAGCATTTT. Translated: CASSSLTGSFGQPQHF.

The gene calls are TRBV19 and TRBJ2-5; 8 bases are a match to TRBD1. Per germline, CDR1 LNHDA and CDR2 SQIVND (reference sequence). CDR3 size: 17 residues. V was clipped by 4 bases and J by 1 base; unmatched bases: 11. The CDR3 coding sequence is TGTGCCAGTAGTACCCGAAAAATTACAGGGGGCCAAGAGACCCAGTACTTC. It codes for CASSTRKITGGQETQYF.